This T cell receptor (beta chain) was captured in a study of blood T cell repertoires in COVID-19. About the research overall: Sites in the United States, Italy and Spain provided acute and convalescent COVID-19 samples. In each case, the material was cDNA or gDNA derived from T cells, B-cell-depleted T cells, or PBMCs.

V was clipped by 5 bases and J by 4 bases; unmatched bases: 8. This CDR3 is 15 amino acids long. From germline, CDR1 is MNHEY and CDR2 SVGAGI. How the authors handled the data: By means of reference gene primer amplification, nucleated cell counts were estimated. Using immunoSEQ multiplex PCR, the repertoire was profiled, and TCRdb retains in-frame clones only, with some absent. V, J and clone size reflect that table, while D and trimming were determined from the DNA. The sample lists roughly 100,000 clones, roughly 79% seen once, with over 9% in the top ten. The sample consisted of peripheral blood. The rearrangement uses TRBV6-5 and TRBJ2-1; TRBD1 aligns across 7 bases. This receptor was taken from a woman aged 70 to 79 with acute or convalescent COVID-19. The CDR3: CASSPGGTAYNEQFF. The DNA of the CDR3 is TGTGCCAGCAGTCCTGGTGGGACAGCATACAATGAGCAGTTCTTC.